The 27 T cell receptor beta chains below were found in one sample sequenced in a study of T cell therapy after organ transplantation. These receptors' antigens are unknown. Using immunoSEQ multiplex PCR, the repertoire was profiled, and TCRdb retains in-frame clones only, with some absent. The top ten clones hold around 3.2% of a sample with some 48,000 clones, 85% to 95% of them seen once. The specimen comprised CD8+ T cells from blood, sampled before autologous CMV-specific T cell therapy. These receptors all come from a human patient who had received a solid organ transplant and had CMV disease.

V usage is TRBV4-3 and J usage is TRBJ2-7; a weak D match, TRBD2 (5 bases). The V end was cut by 0 bases, the J end by 2 bases, with 11 bases between. This CDR3 is 15 amino acids long. CDR1 is LGHNA, CDR2 YSLEER, per germline. Here the CDR3 reads CASSQDNAGAYEQYF. The CDR3 DNA reads TGCGCCAGCAGCCAAGATAACGCCGGGGCCTACGAGCAGTACTTC.

This clone was detected once. The gene calls are TRBV25-1 and TRBJ2-5; D is undetermined. CDR1 and CDR2 from the germline V gene are MGHDK and SYGVNS. V gave up 4 bases and J gave up 2 bases, with 5 bases separating them. The CDR3 totals 12 residues. This CDR3 reads CASSAVQETQYF. The CDR3 bases are TGTGCCAGCAGTGCCGTACAAGAGACCCAGTACTTC.

This chain joins TRBV6-5 and TRBJ1-2; D may be TRBD1 (5 bases). The V gene's germline CDR1 is MNHEY and CDR2 SVGAGI. The germline V and J ends were trimmed by 2 bases and 7 bases, with 17 bases remaining between them. CDR3 length: 15 amino acids. The CDR3 sequence is CASSYSPGRDFGYTF. DNA for the CDR3: TGTGCCAGCAGTTACAGCCCGGGACGGGACTTTGGCTACACCTTC.

V gene TRBV27 combines with J gene TRBJ2-3, with D unclear. V was clipped by 5 bases and J by 0 bases, with 18 bases between them. CDR3 length equals 17 residues. Per germline, CDR1 MNHEY and CDR2 SMNVEV (reference sequence). The CDR3 DNA is TGTGCCAGCAGTCCGCCCCCCCTGCAGGAGAGCACAGATACGCAGTATTTT. It codes for CASSPPPLQESTDTQYF.

The rearrangement uses TRBV21-1 and TRBJ2-2; the D call TRBD1 from the table was never checked on the DNA. TRBV21-1 counts as a pseudogene. The CDR3 spans 16 residues. The CDR3 protein is CATSPGPDRNTGELFF. CDR3 DNA sequence: TGTGCCACTTCGCCCGGGCCGGACAGGAACACCGGGGAGCTGTTTTTT.

The rearrangement uses TRBV7-9 and TRBJ1-1, with 8 bases that match TRBD1. Germline V gene sequence: CDR1 SEHNR, CDR2 FQNEAQ (reference sequence). CDR3 length: 17 residues. V lost 3 bases to trimming and J lost 0 bases; unmatched junction nucleotides: 9. CDR3 DNA: TGTGCCAGCAGCTTGGGGCAGGGGGCCCCCGTGAACACTGAAGCTTTCTTT. This translates into CASSLGQGAPVNTEAFF.

This clone appeared a single time. The chain employs TRBV2 and TRBJ2-7; 10 bases agree with TRBD2. V trimming: 10 bases; J trimming: 7 bases; junction bases outside the gene matches: 10. Germline assignment: CDR1 SNHLY and CDR2 FYNNEI. The CDR3 consists of 13 residues. The CDR3 DNA sequence: TGTGCCAACAACAAAGCGGGAGGGTTTGAGCAGTACTTC. Protein: CANNKAGGFEQYF. Based on the CDR3 plus reference TRBV2 and TRBJ2-7, the full variable domain is EPEVTQTPSHQVTQMGQEVILRCVPISNHLYFYWYRQILGQKVEFLVSFYNNEISEKSEIFDDQFSVERPDGSNFTLKIRSTKLEDSAMYFCANNKAGGFEQYFGPGTRLTVT.

This clone was detected a few times. J is TRBJ1-1 and V is TRBV12-5; D is unresolved. The germline V gene has CDR1 LGHNT and CDR2 FRNRAP. Deletions cut 3 bases from V and 0 bases from J, with 5 bases between. The CDR3 covers 13 residues. The CDR3 loop reads CASGFVMNTEAFF. The CDR3, as DNA: TGTGCTAGTGGTTTCGTGATGAACACTGAAGCTTTCTTT.

V and J are TRBV19 and TRBJ1-4, with D perhaps matching TRBD1 (5 bases). Trimming removed 5 bases from V and 0 bases from J, with 10 bases in between. Germline-derived CDR1 and CDR2 are LNHDA and SQIVND (reference sequence). This CDR3 is 15 amino acids long. CDR3 DNA: TGTGCCAGTAGTCTTGGACACACAACTAATGAAAAACTGTTTTTT. Protein sequence: CASSLGHTTNEKLFF.

V gene TRBV5-1 combines with J gene TRBJ1-4, with D uncertain. In germline, CDR1 is SGHRS, CDR2 YFSETQ. This CDR3 has 15 residues. Trimming removed 4 bases at V and 0 bases at J, with 10 bases between. This CDR3 reads CASSAIGATNEKLFF. The CDR3 nucleotides read TGCGCCAGCAGCGCAATTGGCGCAACTAATGAAAAACTGTTTTTT.

The chain uses TRBV2 and TRBJ1-1; no clear D. The CDR3 has 15 residues. Per germline, CDR1 SNHLY and CDR2 FYNNEI. Trimming left V 0 bases short and J 0 bases short, with 8 bases between. The CDR3 DNA is TGTGCCAGCAGTGAAGCTACCTTCATGAACACTGAAGCTTTCTTT. This gives the protein CASSEATFMNTEAFF.

The chain couples TRBV7-8 to TRBJ2-7; no clear D gene. This CDR3 region has 11 residues. Looked up from germline, CDR1 is SGHVS and CDR2 is FQNEAQ. Trimming shortened V by 2 bases and J by 4 bases, and 3 bases separated the two germline ends. CDR3 DNA: TGTGCCAGCAGCTTACGGTACGAGCAGTACTTC. Its translation: CASSLRYEQYF.

The chain is built from TRBV7-8 and TRBJ1-5; 7 nucleotides match TRBD1. J was trimmed by 2 bases and V by 4 bases; bases with no gene match: 2. Germline values: CDR1 SGHVS, CDR2 FQNEAQ. The CDR3 covers 14 residues. CDR3 DNA sequence: TGTGCCAGCAGCTCAGGACAGGGCAATCAGCCCCAGCATTTT. It is translated as CASSSGQGNQPQHF.

The chain uses TRBV7-2 and TRBJ1-4; TRBD1 might be the D (5 bases). Trimming removed 1 base from V and 6 bases from J, with 12 bases in between. Germline CDR1 reads SGHTA; CDR2 reads FQGNSA. The CDR3 spans 15 residues. CDR3 in amino acids: CASSLDLQGDEKLFF. For the CDR3, the DNA is TGTGCCAGCAGCTTAGACTTGCAGGGCGATGAAAAACTGTTTTTT.

CDR3 DNA sequence: TGTGCCAGCAGTTCCCCGCGGGGGGCTAACACCGGGGAGCTGTTTTTT. Translating it yields CASSSPRGANTGELFF. This rearrangement joins TRBV6-5 to TRBJ2-2, with TRBD2 matching over 8 bases. Germline V gene lookup returns CDR1 MNHEY and CDR2 SVGAGI. Germline trimming cut 4 bases from V and 2 bases from J; bases unmatched to any gene: 6. The CDR3 covers 16 residues.

The rearrangement links TRBV9 to TRBJ2-2; D remains unclear. This CDR3 spans 16 amino acids. V lost 0 bases and J lost 2, with 11 bases in between. From germline, CDR1 is SGDLS and CDR2 YYNGEE. In DNA form, the CDR3 reads TGTGCCAGCAGCGTAGTGGCAGGAGCTAACACCGGGGAGCTGTTTTTT. Translated: CASSVVAGANTGELFF.

The gene calls are TRBV2 and TRBJ1-4, with no clear D. This CDR3 region has 14 residues. Germline CDR1 and CDR2: SNHLY and FYNNEI. V was cut by 6 bases and J by 5 bases, with 13 bases left in between. CDR3 residues: CASSGIEENEKLFF. The CDR3 DNA follows: TGTGCCAGCAGCGGGATAGAAGAAAATGAAAAACTGTTTTTT.

The rearrangement uses TRBV6-5 and TRBJ2-1, with D perhaps TRBD2 (6 bases). Trimming stripped 5 bases from V and 3 bases from J, with 11 bases between. In germline, CDR1 is MNHEY, CDR2 SVGAGI. The length of the CDR3 is 14 residues. The CDR3 coding sequence is TGTGCCAGCAGTCCGGAGGGCGTCTACAATGAGCAGTTCTTC. Protein: CASSPEGVYNEQFF.

The V gene is TRBV9, the J gene TRBJ2-1; TRBD1 matches at 10 bases. CDR1 and CDR2 (germline): SGDLS, YYNGEE. The V segment lost 4 bases and the J segment 5 bases; nucleotides outside the gene matches: 3. The CDR3 is 14 residues long. This CDR3 reads CASSPGTGDNEQFF. The CDR3 DNA follows: TGTGCCAGCAGCCCCGGGACAGGGGACAATGAGCAGTTCTTC.

The CDR3 nucleotides are TGTGCCAGCAGTTCGACTCTGGGGAATGGCTACACCTTC. Its protein is CASSSTLGNGYTF. The chain has TRBV6-5 and TRBJ1-2; D gene unclear. The germline V gene encodes CDR1 MNHEY and CDR2 SVGAGI. The CDR3 is made up of 13 amino acids. V dropped 4 bases and J dropped 6 bases, with 12 bases sitting between them.

The J gene is TRBJ1-1, the V gene TRBV19, with a tentative D call TRBD1 (6 bases). V was cut by 6 bases and J by 1 base, with 15 bases left in between. The CDR3 sequence is 15 residues long. Germline assignment: CDR1 LNHDA and CDR2 SQIVND (reference sequence). CDR3 sequence (DNA): TGTGCCAGTAGCCCACAGGGAAGGGGGAACACTGAAGCTTTCTTT. Amino acids: CASSPQGRGNTEAFF.

The V and J genes are TRBV7-9 and TRBJ2-1, with 10 bases identical to TRBD2. V lost 4 bases, J lost 5 bases, and 5 bases stayed unmatched. Germline assignment: CDR1 SEHNR and CDR2 FQNEAQ (reference sequence). This CDR3 comprises 15 residues. Written as DNA, the CDR3 is TGTGCCAGCAGCTCATCTAGCGGGAGCGACAATGAGCAGTTCTTC. Translation: CASSSSSGSDNEQFF.

J is TRBJ1-4 and V is TRBV19; TRBD1 matches at 11 bases. Germline trimming cut 3 bases from V and 7 bases from J; bases unmatched to any gene: 4. CDR1 and CDR2 from the germline V gene are LNHDA and SQIVND (reference sequence). The CDR3 runs to 15 residues. CDR3: CASSIGQGAFEKLFF. In nucleotides, the CDR3 is TGTGCCAGTAGTATCGGACAGGGGGCTTTTGAAAAACTGTTTTTT.

This chain connects TRBV5-1 to TRBJ2-1; D may be TRBD1 (6 bases). Germline V gene sequence: CDR1 SGHRS, CDR2 YFSETQ. V was shortened by 4 bases and J by 4 bases, with 9 bases between the two germline ends. The CDR3 consists of 13 residues. CDR3 sequence reads: CASSPRGYNEQFF. The CDR3 DNA reads as TGCGCCAGCAGCCCTAGGGGGTACAATGAGCAGTTCTTC.

The rearrangement uses TRBV6-5 and TRBJ1-4; D ambiguous. V lost 0 bases and J 8 bases, leaving 13 bases between the germline ends. CDR1 and CDR2 (germline): MNHEY, SVGAGI. The CDR3 has 15 amino acids. In nucleotides, the CDR3 is TGTGCCAGCAGTTACTCAGGTTCCGAAGAGGAAAAACTGTTTTTT. It encodes CASSYSGSEEEKLFF.

This clone occurred once. V gene TRBV2 combines with J gene TRBJ2-7; D may be TRBD1 (6 bases). The CDR3 consists of 13 residues. V dropped 4 bases and J dropped 2 bases, with 9 bases sitting between them. Germline-derived CDR1 and CDR2 are SNHLY and FYNNEI. In nucleotides, the CDR3 is TGTGCCAGCAGTGGGACAGAGACCTACGAGCAGTACTTC. This codes for CASSGTETYEQYF. Full variable domain (outside the CDR3, taken from reference TRBV2 and TRBJ2-7): EPEVTQTPSHQVTQMGQEVILRCVPISNHLYFYWYRQILGQKVEFLVSFYNNEISEKSEIFDDQFSVERPDGSNFTLKIRSTKLEDSAMYFCASSGTETYEQYFGPGTRLTVT.

The J gene is TRBJ2-1, the V gene TRBV10-2, with 9 nucleotides matching TRBD2. Per the germline V gene, CDR1 is WSHSY and CDR2 is SAAADI. With 0 bases clipped from V and 4 bases from J, the junction kept 1 base outside the gene matches. This CDR3 contains 15 residues. The CDR3 region has the DNA TGCGCCAGCAGTGAGTCGGCGGGAGGGTACAATGAGCAGTTCTTC. This encodes CASSESAGGYNEQFF.